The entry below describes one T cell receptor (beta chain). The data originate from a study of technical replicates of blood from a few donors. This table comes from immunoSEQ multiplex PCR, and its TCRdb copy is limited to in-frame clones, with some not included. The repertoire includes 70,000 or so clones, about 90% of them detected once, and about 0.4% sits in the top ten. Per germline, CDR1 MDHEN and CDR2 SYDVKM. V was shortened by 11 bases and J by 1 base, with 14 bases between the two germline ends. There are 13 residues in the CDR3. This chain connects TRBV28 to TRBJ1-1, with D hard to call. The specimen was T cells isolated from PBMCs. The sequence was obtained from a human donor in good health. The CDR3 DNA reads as TGTGCCTCTAGAGGAGGCGAGAACACTGAAGCTTTCTTT. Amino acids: CASRGGENTEAFF.